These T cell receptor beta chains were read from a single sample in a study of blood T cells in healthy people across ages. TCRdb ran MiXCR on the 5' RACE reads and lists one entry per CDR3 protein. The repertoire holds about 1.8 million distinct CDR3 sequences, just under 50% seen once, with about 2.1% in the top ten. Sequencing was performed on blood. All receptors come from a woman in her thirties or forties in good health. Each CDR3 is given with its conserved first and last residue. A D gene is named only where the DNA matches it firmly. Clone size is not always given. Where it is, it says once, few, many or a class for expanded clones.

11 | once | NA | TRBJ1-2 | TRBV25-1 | TGTGCCAGCACCGGGCCTCATGGCTACACCTTC | CASTGPHGYTF
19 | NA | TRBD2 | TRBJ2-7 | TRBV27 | TGTGCCAGCAGTTCGACCAAGATCCTACATACGGGACTAGACTACGAGCAGTACTTC | CASSSTKILHTGLDYEQYF
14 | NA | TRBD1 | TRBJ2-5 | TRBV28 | TGTGCCAGCAGGGAGACAGGGGTGCACGAGACCCAGTACTTC | CASRETGVHETQYF
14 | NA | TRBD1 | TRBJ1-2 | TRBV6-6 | TGTGCCAGCAGTTACGGGGACAGATCACGCGGCTACACCTTC | CASSYGDRSRGYTF
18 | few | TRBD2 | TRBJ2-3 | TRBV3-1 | TGTGCCAGCAGCCAAGGGACTAGCGGGAGGACCTTCACAGATACGCAGTATTTT | CASSQGTSGRTFTDTQYF
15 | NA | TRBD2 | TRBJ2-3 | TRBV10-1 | TGCGCCAGCAGTGAGGGACTAGCGGGGGTTGGTACGCAGTATTTT | CASSEGLAGVGTQYF
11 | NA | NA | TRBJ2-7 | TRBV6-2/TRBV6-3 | TGTGCCAGCAGTTCGGACGACGAGCAGTACTTC | CASSSDDEQYF
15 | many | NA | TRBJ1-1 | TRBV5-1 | TGCGCCAGCAGCCAACAGACAGGATTGGACACTGAAGCTTTCTTT | CASSQQTGLDTEAFF
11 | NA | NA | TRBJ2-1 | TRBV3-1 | TGTGCCAGCAGCAATTACAGGGAGCAGTTCTTC | CASSNYREQFF
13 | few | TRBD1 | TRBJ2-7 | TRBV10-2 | TGCGCCGCAGCCCCGGGACAGGGATACGAGCAGTACTTC | CAAAPGQGYEQYF
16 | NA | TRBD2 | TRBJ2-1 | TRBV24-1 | TGTGCCACCAGTGACCCAGCGGGGGGCGCGTACAATGAGCAGTTCTTC | CATSDPAGGAYNEQFF
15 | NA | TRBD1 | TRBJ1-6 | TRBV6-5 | TGTGCCAGCGGACCCCCCGGGACAGATAATTCACCCCTCCACTTT | CASGPPGTDNSPLHF
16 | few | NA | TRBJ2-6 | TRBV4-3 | TGCGCCAGCAGCCAAGAGGAGAATTCTGGGGCCAACGTCCTGACTTTC | CASSQEENSGANVLTF
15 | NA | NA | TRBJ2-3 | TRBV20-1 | TGCAGTGCTAGAGATGTCCAGGGTTGGGCAGATACGCAGTATTTT | CSARDVQGWADTQYF
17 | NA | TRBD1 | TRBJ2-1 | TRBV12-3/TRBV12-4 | TGTGCCAGCAGTACGAGACAGGGAACCGGTTCCTACAATGAGCAGTTCTTC | CASSTRQGTGSYNEQFF
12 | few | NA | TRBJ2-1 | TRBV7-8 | TGTGCCAGCAGACTCAGCGCTGGTGAGCAGTTCTTC | CASRLSAGEQFF
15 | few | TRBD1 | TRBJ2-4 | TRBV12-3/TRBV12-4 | TGTGCCAGCAGCGAGACAGGGGGCGGGATGGACATTCAGTACTTC | CASSETGGGMDIQYF
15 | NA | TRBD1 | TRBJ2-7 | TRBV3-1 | TGTGCCAGCCAGGGTCCGGGACAGGGCCCCTACGAGCAGTACTTC | CASQGPGQGPYEQYF
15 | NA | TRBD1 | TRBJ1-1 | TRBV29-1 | TGCAGCACGCGACAGGGTGTGGGGTCGGGCACTGAAGCTTTCTTT | CSTRQGVGSGTEAFF
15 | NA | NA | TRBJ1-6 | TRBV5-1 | TGCGCCAGCAGCCCTTGGGGGCCTACGGACTCACCCCTCCACTTT | CASSPWGPTDSPLHF
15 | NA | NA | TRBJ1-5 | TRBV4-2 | TGTGCCAGCAGCCAAGTTGCGGGGGCCGGTCAGCCCCAGCATTTT | CASSQVAGAGQPQHF
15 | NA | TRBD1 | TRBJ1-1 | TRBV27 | TGTGCCAGCAGTTATTCCGCGACAGGGGGGTATGAAGCTTTCTTT | CASSYSATGGYEAFF
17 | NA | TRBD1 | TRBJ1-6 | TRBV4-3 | TGCGCCAGCAGCCAAGTAATCGGGACAGGGGGTATTTCACCCCTCCACTTT | CASSQVIGTGGISPLHF
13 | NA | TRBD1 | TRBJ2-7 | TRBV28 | TGTGCCAGCAGAGGGACAGTGCGGAACGAGCAGTACTTC | CASRGTVRNEQYF
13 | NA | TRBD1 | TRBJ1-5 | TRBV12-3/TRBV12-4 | TGTGCCAGCAGTCCCGGACAGGGCACAGCCCAGCATTTT | CASSPGQGTAQHF
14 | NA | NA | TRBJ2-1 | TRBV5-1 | TGCGCCAGCAGCTTGACCGTCATCTACAATGAGCAGTTCTTC | CASSLTVIYNEQFF
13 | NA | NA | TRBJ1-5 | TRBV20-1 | TGCAGTGCGGGGGGGACGGACAATCAGCCCCAGCATTTT | CSAGGTDNQPQHF
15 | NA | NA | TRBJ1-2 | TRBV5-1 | TGCGCCAGCAGCGTCGAGGAGTCTTCTAACTATGGCTACACCTTC | CASSVEESSNYGYTF
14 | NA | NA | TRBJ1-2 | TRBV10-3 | TGTGCCATCAGTGACGGGGGAAAGGGCTATGGCTACACCTTC | CAISDGGKGYGYTF
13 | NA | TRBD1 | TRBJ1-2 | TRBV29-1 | TGCAGCGTTGATCGGGGACAGGGGAATGGCTACACCTTC | CSVDRGQGNGYTF
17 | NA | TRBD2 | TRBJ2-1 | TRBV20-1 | TGCAGTGCTAGTGGAGCACAGCGGGGGGTCGTCCAACATGAGCAGTTCTTC | CSASGAQRGVVQHEQFF
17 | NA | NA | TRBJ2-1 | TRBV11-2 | TGTGCCAGCAGCTCGTCCGGGGGCCACAGCTCCTACAATGAGCAGTTCTTC | CASSSSGGHSSYNEQFF
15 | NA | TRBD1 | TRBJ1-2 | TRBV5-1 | TGCGCCAGCAAAGACGACAGGGTCGGTTCGAGAGGCTACACCTTC | CASKDDRVGSRGYTF
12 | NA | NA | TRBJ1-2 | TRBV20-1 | TGCAGTGCTAGGGGGACGGAGATAGGCTACACCTTC | CSARGTEIGYTF
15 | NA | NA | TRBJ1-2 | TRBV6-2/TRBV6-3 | TGTGCCAGCAAGAACCCGGCTGGCAGGAACTATGGCTACACCTTC | CASKNPAGRNYGYTF
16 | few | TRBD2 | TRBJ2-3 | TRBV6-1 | TGTGCCAGCAGTGGGGGACTATTCGATGGCACAGATACGCAGTATTTT | CASSGGLFDGTDTQYF
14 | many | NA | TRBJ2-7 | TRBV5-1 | TGTGCCAGCAGCTTAGGTGCCGGTAGCTACGAGCAGTACTTC | CASSLGAGSYEQYF
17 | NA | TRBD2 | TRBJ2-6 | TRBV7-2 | TGTGCCAGCAAGTCGCTAGCGGCAATCTCTGGGGCCAACGTCCTGACTTTC | CASKSLAAISGANVLTF
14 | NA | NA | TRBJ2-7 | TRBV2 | TGTGCCACCATCGACCCATTAATCTCCTACGAGCAGTACTTC | CATIDPLISYEQYF
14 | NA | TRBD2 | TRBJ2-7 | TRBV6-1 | TGTGCCAGCACTGAACAGCGGGGAACCTACGAGCAGTACTTC | CASTEQRGTYEQYF
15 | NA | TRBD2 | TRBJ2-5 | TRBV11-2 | TGTGCCAGCAGCGCGAACCCGGGGGGCCAAGAGACCCAGTACTTC | CASSANPGGQETQYF
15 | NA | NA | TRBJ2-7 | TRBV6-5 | TGTGCCAGCAGTTACGAGCAGGGCTCCTACAATGAGCAGTACTTC | CASSYEQGSYNEQYF
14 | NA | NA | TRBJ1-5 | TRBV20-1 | TGCAGTGCTAGGGCAGGGCCCAGCAATCAGCCCCAGCATTTT | CSARAGPSNQPQHF
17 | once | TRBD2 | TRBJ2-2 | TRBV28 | TGTGCCAGCATCACTCCCCGCGGGGGAGCGAACACCGGGGAGCTGTTTTTT | CASITPRGGANTGELFF
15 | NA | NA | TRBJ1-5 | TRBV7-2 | TGTGCCAGCAGCTCGTCAACAGCTGGCAATCAGCCCCAGCATTTT | CASSSSTAGNQPQHF
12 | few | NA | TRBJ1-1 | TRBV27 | TGTGCCAGCAGTCGACGGGGTTTTGGAGCTTTCTTT | CASSRRGFGAFF
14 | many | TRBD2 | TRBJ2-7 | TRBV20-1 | TGCAGTGCTAGAGTCGGGGGGTTGTGGTACGAGCAGTACTTC | CSARVGGLWYEQYF
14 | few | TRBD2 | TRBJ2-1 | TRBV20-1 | TGCAGTGCTAGAAGAGCGGGGGGGCCGTTTGAGCAGTTCTTC | CSARRAGGPFEQFF
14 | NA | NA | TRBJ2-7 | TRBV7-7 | TGTGCTAGCAGCTTACAATATAGGCGCAACGAGCAGTACTTC | CASSLQYRRNEQYF
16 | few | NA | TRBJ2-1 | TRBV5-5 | TGTGCCAGCAGCTTAAGACGGACGGATTTTTACAATGAGCAGTTCTTC | CASSLRRTDFYNEQFF
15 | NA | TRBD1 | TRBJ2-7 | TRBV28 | TGTGCCAGCAGTCCGACAGGGGGGACCACCTACGAGCAGTACTTC | CASSPTGGTTYEQYF